The clone carrying this T cell receptor (beta chain) has a count of ten or more. Its specificity is unknown. The data derive from a study of T cells in Graves' hyperthyroidism and ophthalmopathy. Whole-study results and caveats: Before onset, ophthalmopathy was predicted by the model a median around 6.5 months earlier. Blood held most thyroid clonotypes expanded above 0.001 frequency.

The TCR beta CDR3 regions underwent amplification using RNA transcripts as the source. The HTBI primer set was used in a first-round RT-PCR of the TCR CDR3. Via MiXCR, TCRdb re-called the multiplex PCR reads, giving one row per CDR3 protein. The sample has more than 550,000 distinct CDR3 sequences, roughly 20% seen once. Between the trimmed V and J ends, which lost 5 bases and 7 bases, there was a span of 12 bases. The germline V gene has CDR1 LGHDT and CDR2 YNNKEL (reference sequence). The CDR3 length is 14 residues. The TCR was taken from a woman in her forties or fifties with Graves' hyperthyroidism that later progressed to Graves' ophthalmopathy. The specimen was blood. This chain uses TRBV3-1 with TRBJ1-6, with a weak D call TRBD1 (6 bases). The CDR3 is CASSSSDSNSPLHF. CDR3 DNA sequence: TGTGCCAGCAGCTCCTCGGACAGCAATTCACCCCTCCACTTT.